The 13 T cell receptor beta chains given below trace back to one sample, sequenced in a study of blood T cell repertoires in COVID-19. The method was immunoSEQ multiplex PCR; TCRdb's version includes in-frame clones alone and lacks a portion of them. The table includes tens of thousands of clones, 81% detected once. The material sequenced was peripheral blood. Receptors were obtained from a woman in her 70s with acute or convalescent COVID-19.

The chain has TRBV25-1 and TRBJ2-7; 11 bases line up with TRBD2. The germline V gene encodes CDR1 MGHDK and CDR2 SYGVNS. The CDR3 has 16 residues. The ends lost 3 bases at V and 7 bases at J; junction bases unmatched: 11. CDR3 region: CASSEGTSGSRREQYF. CDR3 DNA sequence: TGTGCCAGCAGTGAGGGGACTAGCGGCTCCCGCAGAGAGCAGTACTTC.

The chain recombines TRBV16 with TRBJ1-1; no clear D gene. Germline lookup yields CDR1 KGHSY and CDR2 FQNENV. CDR3 size: 15 residues. Trimming left V 4 bases short and J 2 bases short, with 14 bases between. For the CDR3, the DNA is TGTGCCAGCAGCCCCCAACCCGGGTTTAACACTGAAGCTTTCTTT. Translating gives CASSPQPGFNTEAFF.

This clone was found a few times. V gene TRBV28 combines with J gene TRBJ2-2, with D tentatively TRBD2 (6 bases). Germline V CDR1 and CDR2: MDHEN, SYDVKM. This CDR3 is built from 14 residues. Trimming shortened V by 5 bases and J by 2 bases, and 9 bases separated the two germline ends. As DNA, the CDR3 is TGTGCCAGCAGTGCGGGGTCCAACACCGGGGAGCTGTTTTTT. Amino acids: CASSAGSNTGELFF.

The V and J genes are TRBV4-1 and TRBJ2-3, with TRBD2 matching over 8 bases. CDR3 length: 16 residues. Trimming took 3 bases from V and 6 from J; bases not matched to a gene: 11. CDR1 is MGHRA and CDR2 is YSYEKL in the germline V gene. DNA of the CDR3: TGCGCCAGCAGCCACCGGACTAGCAGTGGGTGGGATACGCAGTATTTT. Its translation: CASSHRTSSGWDTQYF.

V is TRBV7-6 and J is TRBJ2-5; D not certain. The ends were cut back, 0 bases at V and 4 bases at J, with 12 bases in the middle. Looked up from germline, CDR1 is SGHVS and CDR2 is FNYEAQ. The CDR3 is made up of 15 amino acids. The CDR3 DNA follows: TGTGCCAGCAGCTTAGCGCACGGTGGAGCAGAGACCCAGTACTTC. It yields the protein CASSLAHGGAETQYF.

This clone was seen more than once but under ten times. J is TRBJ1-4 and V is TRBV5-5; TRBD1 might be the D (6 bases). CDR1 is SGHKS, CDR2 YYEKEE, per germline (reference sequence). This CDR3 is 16 amino acids long. With 4 bases removed from V and 8 bases from J, the gap between germline ends came to 21 bases. This CDR3 reads CASSVPTGLNEEKLFF. Here the CDR3 DNA reads TGTGCCAGCAGCGTACCCACAGGGCTTAATGAGGAAAAACTGTTTTTT.

This chain's CDR3 is CARSSHRGWPGELFF. The DNA of the CDR3 is TGTGCCAGAAGCTCTCACAGGGGTTGGCCCGGGGAGCTGTTTTTT. V gene TRBV5-3 combines with J gene TRBJ2-2; 7 positions agree with TRBD1. TRBV5-3 is an open reading frame, and its role is uncertain. CDR3 length: 15 amino acids. After removal of 3 bases from V and 6 bases from J, the junction contained 8 bases not matched to a gene.

V gene TRBV6-5 combines with J gene TRBJ1-1; TRBD1 matches 8 bases. Per germline, CDR1 MNHEY and CDR2 SVGAGI. The length of the CDR3 is 12 residues. The ends lost 5 bases at V and 10 bases at J; junction bases unmatched: 6. This chain's CDR3 is CASSLRTGRAFF. The CDR3 nucleotides read TGTGCCAGCAGTCTAAGGACAGGGCGAGCTTTCTTT.

The rearrangement uses TRBV4-2 and TRBJ1-4; D unresolved. Trimming removed 4 bases at V and 0 bases at J, with 12 bases between. This CDR3 is 16 amino acids long. CDR1 LGHNA and CDR2 YNFKEQ come from the germline V gene. The DNA of the CDR3 is TGTGCCAGCAGCCCGAATGCGGCGGCAACTAATGAAAAACTGTTTTTT. Protein product: CASSPNAAATNEKLFF.

The chain uses TRBV3-1 (or the pseudogene TRBV3-2) and TRBJ1-3, with D uncertain. Between the trimmed V and J ends, which lost 1 base and 3 bases, there was a span of 10 bases. Germline assignment: CDR1 LGHDT and CDR2 YNNKEL (reference sequence). This CDR3 has 15 amino acids. The CDR3 sequence is CASSQVITGGNTIYF. CDR3 DNA: TGTGCCAGCAGCCAAGTCATCACCGGTGGAAACACCATATATTTT.

The gene calls are TRBV18 and TRBJ1-2, with a weak D call TRBD1 (6 bases). V lost 3 bases and J lost 6, with 17 bases in between. The CDR3 covers 15 residues. Germline values: CDR1 KGHSH, CDR2 LQKENI. The CDR3 DNA is TGTGCCAGCTCACCTAATGGGCAGGGGCCCCATGGCTACACCTTC. It yields the protein CASSPNGQGPHGYTF.

The CDR3 sequence: CASSFTVSYEQYF. The CDR3 coding sequence is TGTGCCAGCAGTTTTACTGTGTCCTACGAGCAGTACTTC. The chain recombines TRBV27 with TRBJ2-7; no reliable D call. Deletions cut 3 bases from V and 1 base from J, with 7 bases between. The germline gives CDR1 MNHEY, CDR2 SMNVEV (reference sequence). CDR3 length: 13 residues.

This chain joins TRBV18 and TRBJ1-3, with TRBD1 as a possible D gene (5 bases). The CDR3 covers 14 residues. Per the germline V gene, CDR1 is KGHSH and CDR2 is LQKENI. V was trimmed by 3 bases and J by 4 bases, leaving 10 bases between them. CDR3 region: CASSPSTAGNTIYF. CDR3 nucleotides: TGTGCCAGCTCACCTTCGACAGCCGGAAACACCATATATTTT.